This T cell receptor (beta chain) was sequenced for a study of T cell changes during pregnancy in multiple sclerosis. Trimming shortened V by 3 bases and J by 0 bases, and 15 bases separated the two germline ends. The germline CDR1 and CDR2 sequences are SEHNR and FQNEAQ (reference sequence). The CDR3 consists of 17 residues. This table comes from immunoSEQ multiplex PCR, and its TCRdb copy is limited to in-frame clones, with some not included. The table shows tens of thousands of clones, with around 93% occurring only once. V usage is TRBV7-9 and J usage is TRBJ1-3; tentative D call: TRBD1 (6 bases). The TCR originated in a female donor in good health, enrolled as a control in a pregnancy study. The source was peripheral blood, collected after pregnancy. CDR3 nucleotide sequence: TGTGCCAGCAGCTTTGGGGACATCCCCAGCTCTGGAAACACCATATATTTT. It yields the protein CASSFGDIPSSGNTIYF.